The rows below give T cell receptor beta chains drawn from one sample of a study of T cells in Graves' hyperthyroidism and ophthalmopathy. TCRdb ran MiXCR on the multiplex PCR reads and lists one entry per CDR3 protein. The repertoire consists of about half a million distinct CDR3 sequences, with roughly a quarter occurring once and the leading ten covering around 11%. The sample was blood. The receptor source for this set is a woman aged 25 to 39 with Graves' ophthalmopathy. Each CDR3 is given with its conserved first and last residue. D genes are given only for firm matches. Clone size appears in some rows only: once, few, many, or a class for an expanded clone.

>many|TRBV4-1|-|TRBJ2-7
TGCGCCAGCAGCGCTCGAGGGACTGGGTCCTCCTACGAGCAGTACTTC
CASSARGTGSSYEQYF
>-|TRBV27|TRBD1|TRBJ1-3
TGTGCCAGCAGCCGACAGGGCGAAAACACCATATATTTT
CASSRQGENTIYF
>-|TRBV27|TRBD2|TRBJ2-5
TGTGCCAGCAGAGCTAGCGGGGGCGAGACCCAGTACTTC
CASRASGGETQYF
>many|TRBV29-1|-|TRBJ1-1
TGCAGCGTTGCTAGGACTGAAGCTTTCTTT
CSVARTEAFF
>many|TRBV20-1|-|TRBJ1-1
TGCAGTGCTAGAGTGGGGGGGGCCATGAACACTGAAGCTTTCTTT
CSARVGGAMNTEAFF
>-|TRBV6-1|-|TRBJ2-7
TGTGCCAGCAGTGAAGAGTTTGGCCCCTACGAGCAGTACTTC
CASSEEFGPYEQYF
>-|TRBV12-3/TRBV12-4|-|TRBJ2-5
TGTGCCAGCAGTTTCATGCGGGAAGGGACCCAGTACTTC
CASSFMREGTQYF
>many|TRBV12-3/TRBV12-4|-|TRBJ1-1
TGTGCCAGCAGTTATGGCGGGTGGCCTGAAGCTTTCTTT
CASSYGGWPEAFF
>many|TRBV6-2/TRBV6-3|TRBD2|TRBJ2-7
TGTGCCAGCAGTAGGACTAGTAGTTACGAGCAGTACTTC
CASSRTSSYEQYF
>few|TRBV30|-|TRBJ2-4
TGTGCCTCTACGGGACCGATAGCCAAAAACATTCAGTACTTC
CASTGPIAKNIQYF
>many|TRBV7-8|-|TRBJ1-2
TGTGCCAGCAGCACCAACAGGGAGAGTGGCTACACCTTC
CASSTNRESGYTF
>many|TRBV3-1|-|TRBJ2-7
TGTGCCAGCAGCCAAGCGTGGAGCTCCTACGAGCAGTACTTC
CASSQAWSSYEQYF
>few|TRBV27|TRBD2|TRBJ2-5
TGTGCCAGCAGTTTCATGGGAGGGGACGGGGAGACCCAGTACTTC
CASSFMGGDGETQYF
>-|TRBV12-3/TRBV12-4|-|TRBJ1-5
TGTGCCAGCAGTCCTACAGGGTTAGTTCAGCCCCAGCATTTT
CASSPTGLVQPQHF